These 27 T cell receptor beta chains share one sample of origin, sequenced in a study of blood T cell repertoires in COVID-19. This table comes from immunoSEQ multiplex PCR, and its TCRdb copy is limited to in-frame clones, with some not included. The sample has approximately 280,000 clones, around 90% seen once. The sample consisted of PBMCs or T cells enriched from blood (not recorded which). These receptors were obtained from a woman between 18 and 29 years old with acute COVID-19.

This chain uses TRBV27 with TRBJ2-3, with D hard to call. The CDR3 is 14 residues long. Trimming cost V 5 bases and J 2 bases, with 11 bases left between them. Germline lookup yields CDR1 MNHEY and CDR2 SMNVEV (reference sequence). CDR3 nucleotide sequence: TGTGCCAGCAGTCCCCAGGTGGCCACAGATACGCAGTATTTT. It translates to CASSPQVATDTQYF.

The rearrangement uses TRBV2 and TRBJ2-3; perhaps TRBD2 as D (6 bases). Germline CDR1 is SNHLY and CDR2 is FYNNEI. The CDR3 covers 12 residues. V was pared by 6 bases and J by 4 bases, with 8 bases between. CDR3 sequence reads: CASSPGADTQYF. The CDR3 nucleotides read TGTGCCAGCAGCCCGGGGGCAGATACGCAGTATTTT.

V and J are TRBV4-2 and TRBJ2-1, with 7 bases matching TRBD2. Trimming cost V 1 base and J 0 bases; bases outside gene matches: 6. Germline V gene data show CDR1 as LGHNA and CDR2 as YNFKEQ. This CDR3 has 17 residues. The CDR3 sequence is CASSQGLGGISYNEQFF. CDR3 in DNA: TGTGCCAGCAGCCAAGGTCTGGGGGGGATCTCCTACAATGAGCAGTTCTTC.

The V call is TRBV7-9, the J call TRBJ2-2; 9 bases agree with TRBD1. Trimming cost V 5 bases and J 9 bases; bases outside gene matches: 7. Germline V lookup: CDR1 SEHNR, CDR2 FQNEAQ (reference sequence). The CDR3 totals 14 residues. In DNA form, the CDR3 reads TGTGCCAGCAGCCCGGGACAGGGCATCAGGGAGCTGTTTTTT. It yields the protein CASSPGQGIRELFF.

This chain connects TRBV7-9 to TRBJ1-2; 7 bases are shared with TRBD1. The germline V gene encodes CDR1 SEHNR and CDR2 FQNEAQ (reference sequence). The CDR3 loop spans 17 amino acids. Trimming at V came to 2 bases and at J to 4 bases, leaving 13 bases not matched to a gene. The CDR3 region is CASSLTSRDSALYGYTF. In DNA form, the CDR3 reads TGTGCCAGCAGCTTAACTTCCCGGGACAGTGCACTCTATGGCTACACCTTC.

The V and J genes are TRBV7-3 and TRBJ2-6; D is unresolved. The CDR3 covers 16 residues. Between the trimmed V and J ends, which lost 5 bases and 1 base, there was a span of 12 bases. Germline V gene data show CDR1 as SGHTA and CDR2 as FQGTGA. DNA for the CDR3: TGTGCCAGCAGCACCAAAACTGGTTCTGGGGCCAACGTCCTGACTTTC. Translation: CASSTKTGSGANVLTF.

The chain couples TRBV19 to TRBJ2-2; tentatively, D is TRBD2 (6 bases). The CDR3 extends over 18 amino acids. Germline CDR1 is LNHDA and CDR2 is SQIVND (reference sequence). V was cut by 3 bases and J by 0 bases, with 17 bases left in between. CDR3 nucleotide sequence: TGTGCCAGTAGTATCTTCATTGGTGCGGGAACGAACACCGGGGAGCTGTTTTTT. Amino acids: CASSIFIGAGTNTGELFF.

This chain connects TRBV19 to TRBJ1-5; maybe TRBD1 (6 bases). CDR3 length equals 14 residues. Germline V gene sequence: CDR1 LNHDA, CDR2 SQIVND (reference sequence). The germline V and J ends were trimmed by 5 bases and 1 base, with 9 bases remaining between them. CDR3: CASSLGQSNQPQHF. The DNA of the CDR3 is TGTGCCAGTAGTCTCGGACAGAGCAATCAGCCCCAGCATTTT.

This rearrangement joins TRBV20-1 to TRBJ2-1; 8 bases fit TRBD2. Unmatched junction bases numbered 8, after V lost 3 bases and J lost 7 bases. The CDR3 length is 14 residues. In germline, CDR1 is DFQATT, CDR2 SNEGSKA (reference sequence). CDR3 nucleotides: TGCAGTGCTAGTCGGACTAGCTTTTCGAATGAGCAGTTCTTC. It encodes CSASRTSFSNEQFF.

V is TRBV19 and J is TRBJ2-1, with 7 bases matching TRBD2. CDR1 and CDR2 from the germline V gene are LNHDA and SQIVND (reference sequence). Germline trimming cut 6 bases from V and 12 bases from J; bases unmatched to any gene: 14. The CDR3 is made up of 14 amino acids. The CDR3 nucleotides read TGTGCCAGTAGCGAAGCGGGGATGCTGGGAGGGCAGTTCTTC. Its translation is CASSEAGMLGGQFF.

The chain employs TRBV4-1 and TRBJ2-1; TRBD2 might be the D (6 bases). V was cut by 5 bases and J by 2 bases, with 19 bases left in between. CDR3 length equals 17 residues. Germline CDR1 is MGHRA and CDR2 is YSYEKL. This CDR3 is CASSDILAGGPYNEQFF. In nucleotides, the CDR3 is TGCGCCAGCAGCGATATACTAGCTGGAGGGCCCTACAATGAGCAGTTCTTC.

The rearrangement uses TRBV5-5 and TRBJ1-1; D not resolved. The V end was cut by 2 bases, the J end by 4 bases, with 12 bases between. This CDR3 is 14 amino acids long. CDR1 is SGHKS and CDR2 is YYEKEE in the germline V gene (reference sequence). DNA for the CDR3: TGTGCCAGCAGCTTTTTACAATATTTCACTGAAGCTTTCTTT. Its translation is CASSFLQYFTEAFF.

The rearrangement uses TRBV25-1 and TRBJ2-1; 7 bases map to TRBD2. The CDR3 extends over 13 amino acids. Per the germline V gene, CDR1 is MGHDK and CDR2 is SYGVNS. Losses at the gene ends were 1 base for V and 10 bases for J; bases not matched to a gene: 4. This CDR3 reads CASSEWGGKEQFF. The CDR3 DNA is TGTGCCAGCAGTGAATGGGGGGGAAAGGAGCAGTTCTTC.

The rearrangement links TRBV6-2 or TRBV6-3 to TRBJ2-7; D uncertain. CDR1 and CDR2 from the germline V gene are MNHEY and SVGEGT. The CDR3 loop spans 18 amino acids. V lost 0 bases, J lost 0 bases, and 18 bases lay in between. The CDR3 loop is CASSYSMRTVFLSYEQYF. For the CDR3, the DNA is TGTGCCAGCAGTTACTCGATGCGTACAGTATTCCTCTCCTACGAGCAGTACTTC.

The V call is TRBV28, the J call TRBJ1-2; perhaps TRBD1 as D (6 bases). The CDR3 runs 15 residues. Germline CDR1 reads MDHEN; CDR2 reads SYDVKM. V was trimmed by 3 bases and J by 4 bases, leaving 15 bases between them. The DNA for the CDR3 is TGTGCCAGCAGTTTTTACAGGGATTCGGTCTATGGCTACACCTTC. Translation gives CASSFYRDSVYGYTF.

The CDR3 loop is CAWSQDYEQYF. The CDR3 coding sequence is TGTGCCTGGAGCCAGGACTACGAGCAGTACTTC. The chain is built from TRBV30 and TRBJ2-7; D is unclear. Trimming cost V 3 bases and J 3 bases, with 6 bases left between them. The germline gives CDR1 GTSNPN, CDR2 SVGIG (reference sequence). CDR3 length: 11 amino acids.

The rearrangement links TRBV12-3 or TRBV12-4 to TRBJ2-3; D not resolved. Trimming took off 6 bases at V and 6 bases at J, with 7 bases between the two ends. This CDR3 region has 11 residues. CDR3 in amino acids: CASSRADTQYF. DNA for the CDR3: TGTGCCAGCAGCCGAGCGGATACGCAGTATTTT.

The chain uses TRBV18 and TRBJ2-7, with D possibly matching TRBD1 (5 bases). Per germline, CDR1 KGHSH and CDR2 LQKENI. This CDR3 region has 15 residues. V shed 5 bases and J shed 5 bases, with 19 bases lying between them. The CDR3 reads CASSGFSGFANEQYF. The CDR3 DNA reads TGTGCCAGCTCAGGGTTCTCAGGGTTTGCAAACGAGCAGTACTTC.

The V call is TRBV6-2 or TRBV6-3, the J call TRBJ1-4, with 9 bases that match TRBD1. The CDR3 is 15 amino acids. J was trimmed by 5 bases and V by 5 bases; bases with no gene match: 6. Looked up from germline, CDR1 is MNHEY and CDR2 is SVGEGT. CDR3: CASSLDGTGNEKLFF. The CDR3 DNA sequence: TGTGCCAGCAGTCTGGATGGGACAGGGAATGAAAAACTGTTTTTT.

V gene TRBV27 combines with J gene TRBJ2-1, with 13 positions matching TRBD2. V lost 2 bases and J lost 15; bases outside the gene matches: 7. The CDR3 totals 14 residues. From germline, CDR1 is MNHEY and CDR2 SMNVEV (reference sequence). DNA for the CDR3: TGTGCCAGCAGTTTAGGACTAGCGGGAGACCTTCGGTTCTTC. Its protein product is CASSLGLAGDLRFF.

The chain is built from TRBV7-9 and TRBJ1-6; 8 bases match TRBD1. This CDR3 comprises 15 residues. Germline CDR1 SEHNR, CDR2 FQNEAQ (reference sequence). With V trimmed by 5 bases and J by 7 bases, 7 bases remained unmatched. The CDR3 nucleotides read TGTGCCAGCAGCGCGACAGGGGATCCCAATTCACCCCTCCACTTT. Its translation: CASSATGDPNSPLHF.

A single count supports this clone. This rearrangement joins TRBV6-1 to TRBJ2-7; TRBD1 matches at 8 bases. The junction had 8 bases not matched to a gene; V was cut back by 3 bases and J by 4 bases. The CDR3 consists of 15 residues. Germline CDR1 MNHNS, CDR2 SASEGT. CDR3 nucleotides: TGTGCCAGCAGTGACCAGGGGGCCCCCCTTTACGAGCAGTACTTC. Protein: CASSDQGAPLYEQYF.

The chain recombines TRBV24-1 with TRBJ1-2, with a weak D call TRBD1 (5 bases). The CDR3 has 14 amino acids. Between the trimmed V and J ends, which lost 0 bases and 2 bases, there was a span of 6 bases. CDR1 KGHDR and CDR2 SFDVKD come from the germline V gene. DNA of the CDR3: TGTGCCACCAGTGATTTGGACAGAAACTATGGCTACACCTTC. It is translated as CATSDLDRNYGYTF.

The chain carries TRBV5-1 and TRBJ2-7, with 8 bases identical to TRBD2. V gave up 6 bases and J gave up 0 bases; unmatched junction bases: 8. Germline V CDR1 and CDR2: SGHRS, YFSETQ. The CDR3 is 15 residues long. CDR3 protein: CASKPPGTSSYEQYF. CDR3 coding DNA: TGCGCCAGCAAACCGCCCGGGACTAGCTCCTACGAGCAGTACTTC.

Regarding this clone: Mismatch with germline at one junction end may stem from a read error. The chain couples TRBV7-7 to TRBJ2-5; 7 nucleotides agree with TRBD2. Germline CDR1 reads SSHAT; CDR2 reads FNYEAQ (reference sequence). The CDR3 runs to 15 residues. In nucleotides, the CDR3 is TGTGCTAGCAGCCCTGTGGGGGGGGGCCAAGAGACCCAGTACTTC. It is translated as CASSPVGGGQETQYF.

CDR3 DNA: TGTGCCAGCAGCTCCCGGACAGGGTGGAACACTGAAGCTTTCTTT. This gives the protein CASSSRTGWNTEAFF. The chain recombines TRBV5-8 with TRBJ1-1; TRBD1 agrees at 8 bases. The CDR3 extends over 15 amino acids. Looked up from germline, CDR1 is SGHTS and CDR2 is YDEGEE. The trim removed 3 bases at V and 1 base at J, leaving 5 bases unmatched.

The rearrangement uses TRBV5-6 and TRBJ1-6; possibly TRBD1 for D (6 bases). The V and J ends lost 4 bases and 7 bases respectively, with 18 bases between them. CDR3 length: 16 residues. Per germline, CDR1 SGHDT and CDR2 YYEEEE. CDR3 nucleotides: TGTGCCAGCAGCCTCGAGGGCGGACAGATGAATTCACCCCTCCACTTT. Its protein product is CASSLEGGQMNSPLHF.